Below, 2 T cell receptor beta chains from the same sample are listed, as sequenced in a study of molecular identifiers for immune sequencing clone quantification. TCRdb re-called the PCR reads through MiXCR, storing one row per CDR3 protein. The profile shows about 510,000 distinct CDR3 sequences, about a fifth of them singletons. The sequenced sample was naive CD8+ T cells from blood, with Jurkat cell RNA spiked in. Indicated subset: FACS-sorted CD8+CD4-CCR7+CD45RA+ naive T cells. Receptors originate from a human donor in good health. Some libraries in this study had Jurkat cell RNA spiked in.

There are many counts of this clonotype. V gene TRBV29-1 combines with J gene TRBJ1-1; TRBD1 matches 7 bases. CDR3 length equals 14 residues. The junction had 8 bases not matched to a gene; V was cut back by 7 bases and J by 0 bases. Germline lookup yields CDR1 SQVTM and CDR2 ANQGSEA. CDR3 in amino acids: CSAGAGQLNTEAFF. In DNA form, the CDR3 reads TGCAGCGCCGGAGCGGGACAGCTGAACACTGAAGCTTTCTTT.

The chain has TRBV20-1 and TRBJ1-4; D call uncertain. Trimming stripped 3 bases from V and 4 bases from J, with 12 bases between. Germline lookup yields CDR1 DFQATT and CDR2 SNEGSKA (reference sequence). The CDR3 covers 14 residues. The DNA of the CDR3 is TGCAGTGCTAGTATGGAGGCGGGTAATGAAAAACTGTTTTTT. Its protein is CSASMEAGNEKLFF.